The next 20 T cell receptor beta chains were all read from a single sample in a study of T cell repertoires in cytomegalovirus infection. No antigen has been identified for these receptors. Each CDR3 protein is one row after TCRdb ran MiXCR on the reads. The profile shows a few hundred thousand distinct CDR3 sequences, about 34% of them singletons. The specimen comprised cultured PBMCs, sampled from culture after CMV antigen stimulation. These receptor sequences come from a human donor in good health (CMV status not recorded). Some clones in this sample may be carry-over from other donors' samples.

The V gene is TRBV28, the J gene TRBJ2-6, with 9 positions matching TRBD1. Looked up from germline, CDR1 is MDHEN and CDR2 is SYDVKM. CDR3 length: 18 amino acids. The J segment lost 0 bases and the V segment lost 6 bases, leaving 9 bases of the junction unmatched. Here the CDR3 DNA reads TGTGCCAGCAGGCCTCCGGGACAGGGAGCCTCTGGGGCCAACGTCCTGACTTTC. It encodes CASRPPGQGASGANVLTF.

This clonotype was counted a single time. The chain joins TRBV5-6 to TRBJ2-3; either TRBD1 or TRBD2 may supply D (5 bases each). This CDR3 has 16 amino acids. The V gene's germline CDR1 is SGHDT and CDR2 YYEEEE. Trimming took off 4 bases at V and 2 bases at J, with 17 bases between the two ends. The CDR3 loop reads CASSQAGTLFTDTQYF. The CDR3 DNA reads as TGTGCCAGCAGCCAAGCAGGGACCCTCTTCACAGATACGCAGTATTTT. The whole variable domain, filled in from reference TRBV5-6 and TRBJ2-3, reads DAGVTQSPTHLIKTRGQQVTLRCSPKSGHDTVSWYQQALGQGPQFIFQYYEEEERQRGNFPDRFSGHQFPNYSSELNVNALLLGDSALYLCASSQAGTLFTDTQYFGPGTRLTVL.

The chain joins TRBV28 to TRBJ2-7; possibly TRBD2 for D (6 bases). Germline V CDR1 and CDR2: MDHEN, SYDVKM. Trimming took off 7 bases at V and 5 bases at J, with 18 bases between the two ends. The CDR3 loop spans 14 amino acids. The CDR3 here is CASTPRRWGDEQYF. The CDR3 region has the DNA TGTGCCAGCACACCTAGAAGGTGGGGGGACGAGCAGTACTTC. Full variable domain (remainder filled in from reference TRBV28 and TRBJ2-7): DVKVTQSSRYLVKRTGEKVFLECVQDMDHENMFWYRQDPGLGLRLIYFSYDVKMKEKGDIPEGYSVSREKKERFSLILESASTNQTSMYLCASTPRRWGDEQYFGPGTRLTVT.

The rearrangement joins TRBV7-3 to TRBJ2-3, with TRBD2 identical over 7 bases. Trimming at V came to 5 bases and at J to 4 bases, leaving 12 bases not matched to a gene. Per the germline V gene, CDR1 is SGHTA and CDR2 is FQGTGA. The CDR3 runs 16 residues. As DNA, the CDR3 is TGTGCCAGCAGCCCCCATTTGGGGAGGGCCTCAGATACGCAGTATTTT. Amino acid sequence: CASSPHLGRASDTQYF.

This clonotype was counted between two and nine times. The CDR3 reads CASSVGQQGERPLHF. Written as DNA, the CDR3 is TGTGCCAGCAGCGTAGGTCAACAGGGGGAAAGACCCCTCCACTTT. The chain employs TRBV9 and TRBJ1-6; 8 bases match TRBD1. The CDR3 spans 15 residues. Germline loops: CDR1 SGDLS, CDR2 YYNGEE. J lost 12 bases, V lost 0 bases, and 8 bases had no gene match.

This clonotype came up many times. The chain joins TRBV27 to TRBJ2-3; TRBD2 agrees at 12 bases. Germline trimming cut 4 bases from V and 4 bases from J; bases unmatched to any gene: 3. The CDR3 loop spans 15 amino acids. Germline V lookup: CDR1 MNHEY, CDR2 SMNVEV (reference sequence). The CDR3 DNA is TGTGCCAGCAGTTACCGACTAGCGGGAGCAGATACGCAGTATTTT. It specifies CASSYRLAGADTQYF.

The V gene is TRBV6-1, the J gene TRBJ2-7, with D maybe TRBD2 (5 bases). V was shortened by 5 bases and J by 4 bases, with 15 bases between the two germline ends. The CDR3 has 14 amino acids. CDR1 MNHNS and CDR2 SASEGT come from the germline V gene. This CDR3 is CASSMDFPPYEQYV. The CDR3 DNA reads TGTGCCAGCAGTATGGACTTCCCTCCTTACGAGCAGTACGTC.

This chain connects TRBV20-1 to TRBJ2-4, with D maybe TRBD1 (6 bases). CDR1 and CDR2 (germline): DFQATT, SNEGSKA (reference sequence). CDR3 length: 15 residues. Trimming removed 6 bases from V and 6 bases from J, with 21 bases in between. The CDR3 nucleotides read TGCAGTGCGGTGGGGGCAGGGTCAATAGGAAACATTCAGTACTTC. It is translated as CSAVGAGSIGNIQYF.

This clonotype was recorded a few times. CDR3 in DNA: TGTGCCAGCCACTCGGGGGGTAGCGGAGACGTCAAGCAGTACTTC. Residues: CASHSGGSGDVKQYF. The chain joins TRBV27 to TRBJ2-7; TRBD2 agrees at 7 bases. Germline-derived CDR1 and CDR2 are MNHEY and SMNVEV (reference sequence). The CDR3 is 15 residues long. The J segment lost 8 bases and the V segment lost 8 bases, leaving 18 bases of the junction unmatched.

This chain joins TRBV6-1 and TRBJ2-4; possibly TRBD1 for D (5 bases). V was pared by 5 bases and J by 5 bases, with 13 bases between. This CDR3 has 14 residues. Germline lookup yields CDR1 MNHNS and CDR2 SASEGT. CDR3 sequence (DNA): TGTGCCAGCAGTCCCACGGTAGGGGAAAACATTCAGTACTTC. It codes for CASSPTVGENIQYF.

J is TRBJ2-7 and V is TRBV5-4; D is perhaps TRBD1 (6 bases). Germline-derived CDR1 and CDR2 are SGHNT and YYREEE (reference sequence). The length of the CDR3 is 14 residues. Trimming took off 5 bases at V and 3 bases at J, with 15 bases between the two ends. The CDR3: CASRPDRGGYEQYV. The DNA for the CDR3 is TGTGCCAGCAGACCCGACAGAGGGGGCTACGAGCAGTACGTC.

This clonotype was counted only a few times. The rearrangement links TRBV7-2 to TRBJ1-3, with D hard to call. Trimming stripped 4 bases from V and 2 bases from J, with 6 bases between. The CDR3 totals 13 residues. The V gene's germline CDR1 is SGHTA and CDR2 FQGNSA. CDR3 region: CASSSRAGNTIYF. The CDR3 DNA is TGTGCCAGCAGCTCCCGAGCTGGAAACACCATATATTTT.

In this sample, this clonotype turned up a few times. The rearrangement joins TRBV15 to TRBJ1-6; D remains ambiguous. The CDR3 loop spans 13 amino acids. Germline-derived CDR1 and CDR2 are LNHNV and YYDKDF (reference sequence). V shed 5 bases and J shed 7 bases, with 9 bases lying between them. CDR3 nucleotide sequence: TGTGCCACCAGCGATAGGAGCAATTCACCCCTCCACTTT. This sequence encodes CATSDRSNSPLHF.

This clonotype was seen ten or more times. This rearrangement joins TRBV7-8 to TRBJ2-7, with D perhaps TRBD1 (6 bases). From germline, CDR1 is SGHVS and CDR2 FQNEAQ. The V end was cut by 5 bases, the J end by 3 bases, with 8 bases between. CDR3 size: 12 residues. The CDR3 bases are TGTGCCAGCAGCCAGGGGCGCTACGAGCAGTACTTC. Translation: CASSQGRYEQYF.

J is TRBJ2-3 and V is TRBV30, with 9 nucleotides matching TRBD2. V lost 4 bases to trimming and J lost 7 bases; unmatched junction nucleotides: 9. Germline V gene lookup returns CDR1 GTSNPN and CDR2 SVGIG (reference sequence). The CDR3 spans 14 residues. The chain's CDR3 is CAWTYSGSMNTQYF. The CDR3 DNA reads TGTGCCTGGACTTATAGCGGGAGTATGAATACGCAGTATTTT. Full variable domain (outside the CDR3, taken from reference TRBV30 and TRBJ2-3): SQTIHQWPATLVQPVGSPLSLECTVEGTSNPNLYWYRQAAGRGLQLLFYSVGIGQISSEVPQNLSASRPQDRQFILSSKKLLLSDSGFYLCAWTYSGSMNTQYFGPGTRLTVL.

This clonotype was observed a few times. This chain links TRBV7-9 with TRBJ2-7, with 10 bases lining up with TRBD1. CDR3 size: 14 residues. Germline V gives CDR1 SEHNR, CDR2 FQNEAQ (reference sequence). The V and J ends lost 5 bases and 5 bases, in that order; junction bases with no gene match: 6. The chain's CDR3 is CASSKGQGRHEQYF. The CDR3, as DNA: TGTGCCAGCAGCAAGGGACAGGGGCGCCACGAGCAGTACTTC.

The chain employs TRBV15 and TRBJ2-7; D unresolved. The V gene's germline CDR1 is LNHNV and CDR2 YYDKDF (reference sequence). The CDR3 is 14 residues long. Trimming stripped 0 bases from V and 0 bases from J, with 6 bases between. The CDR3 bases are TGTGCCACCAGCAGAGAATCGGCCTCCTACGAGCAGTACTTC. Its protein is CATSRESASYEQYF.

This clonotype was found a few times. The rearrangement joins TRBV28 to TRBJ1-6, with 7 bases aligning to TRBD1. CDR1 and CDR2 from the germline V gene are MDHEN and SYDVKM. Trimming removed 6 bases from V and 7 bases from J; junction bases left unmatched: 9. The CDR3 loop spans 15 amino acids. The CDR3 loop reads CASSEATGENSPLHF. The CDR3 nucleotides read TGTGCCAGCAGCGAAGCTACAGGGGAAAATTCACCCCTCCACTTT.

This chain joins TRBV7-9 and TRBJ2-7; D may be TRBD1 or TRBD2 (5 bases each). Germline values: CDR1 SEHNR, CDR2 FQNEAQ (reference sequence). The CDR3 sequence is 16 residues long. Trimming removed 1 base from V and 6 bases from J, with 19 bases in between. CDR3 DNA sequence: TGTGCCAGCAGCTTAGGGGGCCACGGGGAGAAATGCGAGCAGTACGTC. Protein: CASSLGGHGEKCEQYV.

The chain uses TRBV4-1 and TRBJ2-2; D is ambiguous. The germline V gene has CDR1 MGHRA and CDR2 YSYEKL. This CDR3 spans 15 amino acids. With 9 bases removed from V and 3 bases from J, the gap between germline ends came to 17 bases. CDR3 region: CARRQELSDTGELFF. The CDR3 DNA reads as TGCGCCAGACGCCAAGAACTATCGGACACCGGGGAGCTGTTTTTT.